This T cell receptor (beta chain) was sequenced in a study of regulatory T cells in long-lasting Graves disease. As regards this clonotype: Relative to the germline gene, one junction end is altered; a read error may explain this.

As for time point: newly diagnosed GD, antithyroid drugs for less than 3 months. PBMC-extracted RNA yielded the TCR library. For TCR beta, libraries came from iRepertoire HTBI primers and Arm-PCR of CDR3 regions. In TCRdb, the multiplex PCR reads were re-called with MiXCR into one record per CDR3 protein. The sample holds 400,000 to 500,000 distinct CDR3 sequences; over 15% are singletons and the top ten take about a quarter. These data were also reused for a study on T cells in Graves' hyperthyroidism and ophthalmopathy. That investigation notes: Researchers barred patients who had uncontrolled infection, other autoimmune disease, pregnancy or lactation.

This clonotype originated in a woman between 18 and 29 years old with Graves disease. The sequencing here drew on peripheral blood mononuclear cells (PBMCs), taken at new diagnosis, from a patient treated with antithyroid drugs.

DNA of the CDR3: TGTGCCGGCAGCTTATGGGGGAGGAATCAGCCCCAGCATTTT. Its translation: CAGSLWGRNQPQHF. The chain joins TRBV11-2 to TRBJ1-5, with D maybe TRBD1 (5 bases). From germline, CDR1 is SGHAT and CDR2 FQNNGV. This CDR3 is 14 amino acids long. Full variable domain (missing parts from reference TRBV11-2 and TRBJ1-5): EAGVAQSPRYKIIEKRQSVAFWCNPISGHATLYWYQQILGQGPKLLIQFQNNGVVDDSQLPKDRFSAERLKGVDSTLKIQPAKLEDSAVYLCAGSLWGRNQPQHFGDGTRLSIL.